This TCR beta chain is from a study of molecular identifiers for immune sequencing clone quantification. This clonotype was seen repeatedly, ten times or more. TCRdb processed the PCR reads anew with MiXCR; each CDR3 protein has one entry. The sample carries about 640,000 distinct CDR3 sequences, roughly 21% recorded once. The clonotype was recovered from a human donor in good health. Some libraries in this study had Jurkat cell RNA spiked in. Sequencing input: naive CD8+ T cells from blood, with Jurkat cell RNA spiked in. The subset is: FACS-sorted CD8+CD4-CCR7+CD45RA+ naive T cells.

The CDR3 sequence: CASSSTPERGTDTQYF. The CDR3 DNA sequence: TGTGCCAGCAGCTCGACCCCAGAGCGGGGCACAGATACGCAGTATTTT. This chain connects TRBV5-4 to TRBJ2-3; tentative D call: TRBD2 (6 bases). Germline assignment: CDR1 SGHNT and CDR2 YYREEE (reference sequence). The V and J ends lost 3 bases and 1 base respectively, with 15 bases between them. The CDR3 spans 16 residues. Using reference TRBV5-4 and TRBJ2-3 for the parts outside the CDR3, the full variable domain is ETGVTQSPTHLIKTRGQQVTLRCSSQSGHNTVSWYQQALGQGPQFIFQYYREEENGRGNFPPRFSGLQFPNYSSELNVNALELDDSALYLCASSSTPERGTDTQYFGPGTRLTVL.